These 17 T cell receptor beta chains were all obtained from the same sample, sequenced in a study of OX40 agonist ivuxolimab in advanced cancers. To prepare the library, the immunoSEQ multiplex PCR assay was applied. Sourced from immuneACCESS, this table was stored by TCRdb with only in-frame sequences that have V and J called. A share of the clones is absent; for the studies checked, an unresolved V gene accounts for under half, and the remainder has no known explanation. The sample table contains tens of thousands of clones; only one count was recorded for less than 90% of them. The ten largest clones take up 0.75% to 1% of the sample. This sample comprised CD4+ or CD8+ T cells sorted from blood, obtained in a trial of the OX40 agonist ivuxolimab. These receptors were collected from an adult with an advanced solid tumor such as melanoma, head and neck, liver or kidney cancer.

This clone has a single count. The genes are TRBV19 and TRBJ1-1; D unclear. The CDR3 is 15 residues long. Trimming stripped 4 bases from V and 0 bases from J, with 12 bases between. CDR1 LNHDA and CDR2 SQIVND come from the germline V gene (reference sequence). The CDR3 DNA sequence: TGTGCCAGTAGTAGCCCCGACCGGGTGAACACTGAAGCTTTCTTT. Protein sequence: CASSSPDRVNTEAFF.

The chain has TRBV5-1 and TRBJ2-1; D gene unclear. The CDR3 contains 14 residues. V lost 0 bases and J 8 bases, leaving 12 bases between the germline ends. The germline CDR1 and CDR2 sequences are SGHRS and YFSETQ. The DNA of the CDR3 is TGCGCCAGCAGCTTGGAAGGGCCCTGGGATGAGCAGTTCTTC. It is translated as CASSLEGPWDEQFF.

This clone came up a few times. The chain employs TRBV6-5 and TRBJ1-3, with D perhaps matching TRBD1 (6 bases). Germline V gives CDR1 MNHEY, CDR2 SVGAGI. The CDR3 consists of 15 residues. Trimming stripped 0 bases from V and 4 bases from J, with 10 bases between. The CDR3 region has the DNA TGTGCCAGCAGTTACTCGGGGGCGAGGGGAAACACCATATATTTT. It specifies CASSYSGARGNTIYF.

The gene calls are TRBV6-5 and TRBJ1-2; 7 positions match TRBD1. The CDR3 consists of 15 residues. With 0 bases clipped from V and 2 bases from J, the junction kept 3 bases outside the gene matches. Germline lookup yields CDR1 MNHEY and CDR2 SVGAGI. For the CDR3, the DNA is TGTGCCAGCAGTTACTCGGGACAGCACAACTATGGCTACACCTTC. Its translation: CASSYSGQHNYGYTF.

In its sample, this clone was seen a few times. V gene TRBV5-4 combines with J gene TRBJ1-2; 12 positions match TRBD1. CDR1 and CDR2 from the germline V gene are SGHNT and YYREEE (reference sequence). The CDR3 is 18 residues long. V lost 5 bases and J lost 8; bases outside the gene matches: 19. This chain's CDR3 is CASRYPGTGGASLRGYTF. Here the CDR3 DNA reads TGTGCCAGCAGATATCCCGGGACAGGGGGCGCAAGTTTAAGAGGCTACACCTTC.

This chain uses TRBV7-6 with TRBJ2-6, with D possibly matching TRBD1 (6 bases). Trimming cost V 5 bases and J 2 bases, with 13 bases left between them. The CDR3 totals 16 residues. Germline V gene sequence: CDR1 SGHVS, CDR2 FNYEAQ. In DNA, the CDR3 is TGTGCCAGCAGCAAAAACAGGGCTGCTGGGGCCAACGTCCTGACTTTC. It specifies CASSKNRAAGANVLTF.

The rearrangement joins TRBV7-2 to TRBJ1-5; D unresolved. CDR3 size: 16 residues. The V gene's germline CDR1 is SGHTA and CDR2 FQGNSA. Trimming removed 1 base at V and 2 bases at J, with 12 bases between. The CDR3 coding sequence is TGTGCCAGCAGCTTAGAGAGTGGTAGGGGCAATCAGCCCCAGCATTTT. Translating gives CASSLESGRGNQPQHF.

CDR3 nucleotide sequence: TGTGCCAGCAGCCCCTGGACAGGCCCCAACTATGGCTACACCTTC. This gives the protein CASSPWTGPNYGYTF. The chain recombines TRBV4-2 with TRBJ1-2; 7 bases match TRBD1. Germline V lookup: CDR1 LGHNA, CDR2 YNFKEQ. CDR3 length: 15 residues. V was clipped by 4 bases and J by 2 bases; unmatched bases: 7.

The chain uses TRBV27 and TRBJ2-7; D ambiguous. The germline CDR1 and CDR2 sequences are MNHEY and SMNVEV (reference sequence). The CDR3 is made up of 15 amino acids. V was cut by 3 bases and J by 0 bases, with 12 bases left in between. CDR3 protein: CASSLVPPSSYEQYF. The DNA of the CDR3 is TGTGCCAGCAGTTTGGTCCCCCCTAGCTCCTACGAGCAGTACTTC.

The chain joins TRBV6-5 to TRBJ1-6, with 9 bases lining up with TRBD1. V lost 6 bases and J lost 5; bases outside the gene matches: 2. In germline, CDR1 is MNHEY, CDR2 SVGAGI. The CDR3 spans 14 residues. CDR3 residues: CASRWTGDNSPLHF. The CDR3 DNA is TGTGCCAGCAGATGGACAGGGGATAATTCACCCCTCCACTTT.

As DNA, the CDR3 is TGTGCCAGCAGCCGAGGTGCAGGGGCCGATGGGGAAAAACTGTTTTTT. It is translated as CASSRGAGADGEKLFF. V gene TRBV7-8 combines with J gene TRBJ1-4, with a possible D match to TRBD1 (6 bases). V lost 5 bases and J lost 8, with 21 bases in between. The CDR3 consists of 16 residues. The germline gives CDR1 SGHVS, CDR2 FQNEAQ.

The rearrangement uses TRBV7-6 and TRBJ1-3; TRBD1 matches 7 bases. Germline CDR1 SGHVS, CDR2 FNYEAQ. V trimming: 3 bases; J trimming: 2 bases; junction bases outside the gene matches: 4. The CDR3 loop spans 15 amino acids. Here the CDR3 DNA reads TGTGCCAGCAGCTTTATGGGACAGACTGGAAACACCATATATTTT. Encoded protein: CASSFMGQTGNTIYF.

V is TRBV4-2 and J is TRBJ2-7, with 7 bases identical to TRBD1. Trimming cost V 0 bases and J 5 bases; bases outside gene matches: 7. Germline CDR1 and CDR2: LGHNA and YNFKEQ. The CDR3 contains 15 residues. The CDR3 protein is CASSQDDRAFNEQYF. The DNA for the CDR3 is TGTGCCAGCAGCCAAGATGACAGGGCGTTCAACGAGCAGTACTTC.

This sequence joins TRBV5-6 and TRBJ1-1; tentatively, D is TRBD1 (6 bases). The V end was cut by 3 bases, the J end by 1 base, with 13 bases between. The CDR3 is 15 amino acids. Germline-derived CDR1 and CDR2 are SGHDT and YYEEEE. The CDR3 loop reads CASSSFPDRNTEAFF. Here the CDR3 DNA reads TGTGCCAGCAGCTCGTTCCCGGACAGGAACACTGAAGCTTTCTTT.

CDR3 loop: CASSPQATPGGTQYF. As DNA, the CDR3 is TGTGCCAGCTCACCACAGGCTACACCCGGGGGGACCCAGTACTTC. The gene calls are TRBV18 and TRBJ2-5; possible D gene TRBD2, 6 bases. CDR3 length: 15 amino acids. Trimming removed 1 base from V and 7 bases from J, with 16 bases in between. CDR1 is KGHSH and CDR2 is LQKENI in the germline V gene. Together with reference TRBV18 and TRBJ2-5, the CDR3 gives the full variable domain: NAGVMQNPRHLVRRRGQEARLRCSPMKGHSHVYWYRQLPEEGLKFMVYLQKENIIDESGMPKERFSAEFPKEGPSILRIQQVVRGDSAAYFCASSPQATPGGTQYFGPGTRLLVL.

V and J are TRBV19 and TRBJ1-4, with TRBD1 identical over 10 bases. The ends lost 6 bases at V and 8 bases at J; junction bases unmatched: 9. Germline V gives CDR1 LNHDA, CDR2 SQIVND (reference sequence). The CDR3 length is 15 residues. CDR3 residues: CASRRQTGGDEKLFF. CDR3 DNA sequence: TGTGCCAGTAGACGACAGACAGGGGGCGACGAAAAACTGTTTTTT.

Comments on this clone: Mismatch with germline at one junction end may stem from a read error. The CDR3 bases are TGTGCTAGCAGCTTAGATGCCTACAATGAGCAGTTCTTC. It specifies CASSLDAYNEQFF. The V gene is TRBV7-7, the J gene TRBJ2-1; D is unclear. In germline, CDR1 is SSHAT, CDR2 FNYEAQ (reference sequence). This CDR3 region has 13 residues.